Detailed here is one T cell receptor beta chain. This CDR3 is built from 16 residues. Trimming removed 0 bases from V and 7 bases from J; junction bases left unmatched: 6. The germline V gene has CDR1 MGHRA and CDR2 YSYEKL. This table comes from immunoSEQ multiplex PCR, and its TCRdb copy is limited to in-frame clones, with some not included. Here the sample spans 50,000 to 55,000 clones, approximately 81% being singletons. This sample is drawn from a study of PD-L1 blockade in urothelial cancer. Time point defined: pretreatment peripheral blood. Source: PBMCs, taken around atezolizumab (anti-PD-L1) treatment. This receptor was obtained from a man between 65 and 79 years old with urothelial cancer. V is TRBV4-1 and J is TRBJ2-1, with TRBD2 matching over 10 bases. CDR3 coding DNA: TGCGCCAGCAGCCAAGAGCGTCTAGCGGGAGTAAATGAGCAGTTCTTC. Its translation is CASSQERLAGVNEQFF.